Following are 6 T cell receptor beta chains from one sample sequenced in a study of shared clonotypes between healthy human individuals. Libraries were prepared by immunoSEQ multiplex PCR; TCRdb keeps only in-frame clonotypes and omits some of them. The sample yields approximately 82,000 clones, 62% seen once. Sequencing was carried out using memory CD8+ T cells sorted from blood. Subset here: CD45RO+ cells pooled with CCR7-negative TemRA cells. These receptors all stem from a man younger than 40 in good health.

The gene calls are TRBV7-9 and TRBJ1-2; 9 bases are shared with TRBD1. The CDR3 runs to 16 residues. Germline loops: CDR1 SEHNR, CDR2 FQNEAQ (reference sequence). Trimming cost V 2 bases and J 4 bases; bases outside gene matches: 8. The CDR3 region is CASSLLIGQGTYGYTF. The DNA for the CDR3 is TGTGCCAGCAGCTTATTAATTGGACAGGGGACCTATGGCTACACCTTC.

In its sample, this clone was seen once. The V gene is TRBV7-8, the J gene TRBJ2-1; D remains ambiguous. Germline lookup yields CDR1 SGHVS and CDR2 FQNEAQ. The V and J ends lost 3 bases and 1 base respectively, with 13 bases between them. This CDR3 has 16 amino acids. The CDR3 here is CASSFPASPSYNEQFF. The CDR3 DNA sequence: TGTGCCAGCAGCTTCCCGGCATCGCCATCCTACAATGAGCAGTTCTTC.

This clone was seen repeatedly, ten times or more. The J gene is TRBJ2-1, the V gene TRBV10-2; D not certain. Germline loops: CDR1 WSHSY, CDR2 SAAADI. The CDR3 is 14 residues long. V was shortened by 2 bases and J by 8 bases, with 13 bases between the two germline ends. The CDR3, as DNA: TGCGCCAGCAGTGAGCTCGACCCTCTTTATGAGCAGTTCTTC. Amino acids: CASSELDPLYEQFF.

The chain uses TRBV6-5 and TRBJ2-5; 13 nucleotides match TRBD2. V lost 2 bases, J lost 5 bases, and 5 bases stayed unmatched. CDR3 length: 16 amino acids. From germline, CDR1 is MNHEY and CDR2 SVGAGI. This chain's CDR3 is CASSYGGLAGAETQYF. The DNA for the CDR3 is TGTGCCAGCAGTTACGGCGGACTAGCGGGAGCGGAGACCCAGTACTTC.

This clone was seen only a few times. Other DNA sequences of this sample code for an identical CDR3. The V and J genes are TRBV28 and TRBJ2-7; TRBD1 matches 7 bases. V shed 5 bases and J 3 bases; nucleotides not matched to a gene: 4. Per the germline V gene, CDR1 is MDHEN and CDR2 is SYDVKM. The CDR3 consists of 13 residues. The CDR3 loop is CASSPGTDYEQYF. The CDR3 DNA reads as TGTGCCAGCAGTCCGGGGACAGACTACGAGCAGTACTTC. The full variable domain, its missing parts supplied by reference TRBV28 and TRBJ2-7, is DVKVTQSSRYLVKRTGEKVFLECVQDMDHENMFWYRQDPGLGLRLIYFSYDVKMKEKGDIPEGYSVSREKKERFSLILESASTNQTSMYLCASSPGTDYEQYFGPGTRLTVT.

J is TRBJ2-3 and V is TRBV12-2; the table's D call, TRBD2, was not checked against the DNA. TRBV12-2 is described as a pseudogene. The CDR3 length is 16 residues. The CDR3 nucleotides read TGTGCAAGTCGCTTAGCGAGGCCTAGCCCACACAATACGCAGTATTTT. Protein: CASRLARPSPHNTQYF.